The present T cell receptor (beta chain) was sequenced within a study of T-cell reconstitution after alpha-beta-depleted transplantation in children. Regarding the study as a whole: From surviving recipient T cells and thymic progenitors came the high day-60 TCRbeta diversity observed in some patients. About two months after transplant, alpha-beta T cells reportedly came from several hundred expanded graft clones. One year post-transplant, T-cell counts and diversity were largely derived from T cells produced anew.

This clonotype was counted many times. As yet, its antigen is unknown. The CDR3 is 15 amino acids. Germline CDR1 SGDLS, CDR2 YYNGEE. With 0 bases clipped from V and 6 bases from J, the junction kept 7 bases outside the gene matches. The library targeted TCRbeta and was prepared with unique molecular identifiers. TCRdb passed the PCR reads through MiXCR, listing each CDR3 protein once. The data show approximately 190,000 distinct CDR3 sequences, about 8.2% seen once. The sequencing used PBMCs, mostly from graft donor cells, collected 360 days after TCRalphabeta/CD19-depleted stem cell transplant. The chain uses TRBV9 and TRBJ1-2; 8 bases line up with TRBD1. The clonotype comes from a male patient aged 2-15 years who had a stem cell transplant for acute myeloid leukemia, so the T cells may come from the graft donor. In DNA, the CDR3 is TGTGCCAGCAGCGTAGGGGACAGGACGAGCGATGGCTACACCTTC. Residues: CASSVGDRTSDGYTF.